Sequencing of this T cell receptor (beta chain) was carried out in a study of blood T cell repertoires in COVID-19. Overall study context: The United States, Italy and Spain were the sources of the acute and convalescent COVID-19 samples. T cells, B-cell-depleted T cells, or PBMCs provided the cDNA or gDNA that served as material.

Trimming stripped 6 bases from V and 0 bases from J, with 11 bases between. The length of the CDR3 is 13 residues. Per germline, CDR1 SQVTM and CDR2 ANQGSEA. In the authors' methods: Estimates of nucleated cell counts were drawn from the amplification of reference gene primers. Using immunoSEQ multiplex PCR, the repertoire was profiled, and TCRdb retains in-frame clones only, with some absent. V and J calls plus clone size are reproduced from that table; the DNA served to infer D and trimming. The sample lists about 120,000 clones, more than 75% seen once, with less than 3.5% in the top ten. The chain has TRBV29-1 and TRBJ1-2; tentatively, D is TRBD1 (5 bases). The sequence was obtained from a woman aged 45-59 years with acute or convalescent COVID-19. Specimen: peripheral blood. The DNA for the CDR3 is TGCAGCGTGGAGACAGCCTCTAACTATGGCTACACCTTC. Residues: CSVETASNYGYTF.